Described below is a single T cell receptor (beta chain) sequence and its context. This sample is part of a study of blood T cell repertoires in COVID-19. TCRdb's table, derived via immunoSEQ multiplex PCR, lists solely in-frame clones and lacks some. The table records 250,000 to 400,000 clones, 75% to 90% of them present only once. The ends were cut back, 0 bases at V and 6 bases at J, with 14 bases in the middle. The CDR3 contains 15 residues. Looked up from germline, CDR1 is LNHNV and CDR2 is YYDKDF (reference sequence). The rearrangement uses TRBV15 and TRBJ1-1; D is possibly TRBD1 (5 bases). The receptor was derived from a man aged 60 to 69 who had recovered from COVID-19. Sequencing used PBMCs or T cells enriched from blood (not recorded which). The CDR3 spells CATSREGGSWAEAFF. The CDR3 region has the DNA TGTGCCACCAGCAGAGAGGGGGGGAGCTGGGCTGAAGCTTTCTTT.